This record looks at one T cell receptor (beta chain) sequence and its context. What this receptor recognizes is not known. No quality values exist for individual bases; no much larger clone is one base distant. Reading the label with the study, this specimen's time point is: baseline before first vaccination. Vaccinee samples were obtained from the UK trials COV001 and COV002, which included a single-blind randomized controlled phase 2/3 trial of AZD1222 (ChAdOx1 nCoV-19) in healthy adults. For TCRbeta chain sequencing, PBMC samples were collected from trial participants at day 0 and at day 28 after the second dose. The CDR3 regions of human TCRbeta chains were analyzed by immunosequencing. The authors' pipeline ran thus. TCRs in the repertoires were matched against a reference library of SARS-CoV-2-specific TCRs that had been generated with the MIRA antigen-specificity platform. Breadth meant the fraction of unique TCRs that were SARS-CoV-2-associated, whereas depth meant the fraction of total T cells that were SARS-CoV-2-associated. Each spike-specific TCR was assigned to its reactive spike region and to a CD4 or CD8 class using the MIRA data. Log10-transformed breadth and depth values were compared by one-way ANOVA with Sidak's multiple comparisons tests. Here the immuneACCESS table is served through TCRdb, limited to in-frame sequences with V and J called. Missing clones are a known gap in these copies; in checked studies unresolved V genes cover under half, and the rest lacks a known reason. The V and J calls and clone size are taken from that table; D and trimming were inferred from the DNA. This sample holds 70,000 to 95,000 clones; about 92% were observed only once. The top ten clonotypes cover 4% to 5% of the sample.

The data stem from a study of T cell responses to AZD1222 COVID-19 vaccine (dated by TCRdb to the early 2020s). About the investigation overall: Because spike-specific TCR depth and breadth did not differ between the two schedules, AZD1222 recipients who got a second dose at roughly 4 weeks were pooled with those who got a second dose at roughly 12 weeks. A total of under 250 trial participants underwent TCR sequencing, of whom around 210 had received two doses of AZD1222 and around 26 had received two doses of the MenACWY control vaccine. Trial participants were enrolled by age into subgroups of 18-55, 56-69 and 70-plus years, and about 150, 27 and 61 TCR-sequenced participants, respectively, were included in these subgroups.

Overall study results and their limits: After two AZD1222 doses, spike-specific TCR breadth and depth were significantly higher than at day 0 and than in MenACWY recipients. Reportedly, almost half of the unique spike-specific TCRs recognized epitopes lying outside the regions that are mutated in the B.1.351 and B.1.1.7 variants. The whole spike protein was spanned by vaccine-associated CD4 TCRs, and dominant responses were seen in regions 160-218 and 743-854. No day 14 peak-response samples were available, so repertoires were characterized only after the peak T cell response. The 56-69-year group was small, and its depth increase did not reach significance, likely because of low power. Conclusions about previously exposed vaccinees were limited because only five to seven AZD1222 recipients were SARS-CoV-2 seropositive at baseline. Participants were mostly white British and included more females than males, and it was suggested by the authors that clonal diversity may have been underestimated.

The sequence came from an adult in good health. Material: peripheral blood, obtained on day 0 of AZD1222 vaccination.

The DNA is TGTGCCAGCAGCGGAGACCCATATGCAAATGAGCAGTTCTTC. Its translation reads: CASSGDPYANEQFF. The V gene is TRBV9 and the J gene is TRBJ2-1, with the D gene call left open. The germline ends are 14 bases apart after V is trimmed by 3 bases and J by 7 bases. Spanning cysteine to phenylalanine, the CDR3 consists of 14 amino acids. The read is trimmed to its CDR3 DNA, 42 bases read in frame from base 1. Via the germline V gene, CDR1 is SGDLS and CDR2 YYNGEE.